The 6 T cell receptor beta chains given below trace back to one sample, sequenced in a study of OX40 agonist ivuxolimab in advanced cancers. This table comes from immunoSEQ multiplex PCR, and its TCRdb copy is limited to in-frame clones, with some not included. The repertoire holds roughly 90,000 clones, with roughly 89% as singletons. The sample in question was CD4+ or CD8+ T cells sorted from blood, obtained in a trial of the OX40 agonist ivuxolimab. The receptor set was obtained from an adult with an advanced solid tumor such as melanoma, head and neck, liver or kidney cancer.

J is TRBJ2-1 and V is TRBV6-4, with 8 bases aligning to TRBD2. CDR1 and CDR2 from the germline V gene are MRHNA and SNTAGT. CDR3 size: 15 residues. V shed 2 bases, J shed 0 bases, and the junction held 0 bases outside the gene matches. The DNA for the CDR3 is TGTGCCAGCAGTGACACTAGCGGCTCCTACAATGAGCAGTTCTTC. Its protein product is CASSDTSGSYNEQFF.

V is TRBV2 and J is TRBJ2-3, with TRBD2 matching over 9 bases. Per the germline V gene, CDR1 is SNHLY and CDR2 is FYNNEI. The CDR3 extends over 15 amino acids. J was trimmed by 0 bases and V by 6 bases; bases with no gene match: 4. CDR3 coding DNA: TGTGCCAGCAGCCGACTAGCGGCTAGCACAGATACGCAGTATTTT. Protein: CASSRLAASTDTQYF.

The chain couples TRBV27 to TRBJ2-2, with 10 positions matching TRBD1. Germline lookup yields CDR1 MNHEY and CDR2 SMNVEV (reference sequence). The trim removed 6 bases at V and 6 bases at J, leaving 7 bases unmatched. The CDR3 covers 15 residues. The CDR3 bases are TGTGCCAGCAGGCCGGGACAGGGGAGGGCCGGGGAGCTGTTTTTT. This encodes CASRPGQGRAGELFF.

The rearrangement links TRBV27 to TRBJ2-1; D gene uncertain. Germline CDR1 is MNHEY and CDR2 is SMNVEV (reference sequence). Trimming removed 10 bases from V and 4 bases from J, with 5 bases in between. This CDR3 is 10 amino acids long. The CDR3, as DNA: TGTGCCATCGGATACAATGAGCAGTTCTTC. The encoded protein is CAIGYNEQFF.

The chain joins TRBV27 to TRBJ2-3; 10 positions agree with TRBD2. Per the germline V gene, CDR1 is MNHEY and CDR2 is SMNVEV (reference sequence). The V segment lost 5 bases and the J segment 6 bases; nucleotides outside the gene matches: 8. This CDR3 has 15 amino acids. Written as DNA, the CDR3 is TGTGCCAGCAGTAAGCTAGCGGGGGTTTTGGATACGCAGTATTTT. This encodes CASSKLAGVLDTQYF.

The chain joins TRBV6-1 to TRBJ1-1; 8 nucleotides match TRBD1. The ends lost 4 bases at V and 5 bases at J; junction bases unmatched: 3. CDR3 length equals 13 residues. Germline values: CDR1 MNHNS, CDR2 SASEGT. The chain's CDR3 is CASSAGGWTEAFF. CDR3 sequence (DNA): TGTGCCAGCAGTGCAGGGGGCTGGACTGAAGCTTTCTTT.